One sample yielded the 7 T cell receptor beta chains listed below, sequenced in a study of beta chain features in type 1 diabetes. As every portion of the isolated RNA was reverse transcribed, the sequencing read expressed TCRB transcripts. TCRdb's table, derived via immunoSEQ multiplex PCR, lists solely in-frame clones and lacks some. The table shows about 340,000 clones, with under 8.5% occurring only once. The sample comprised central memory CD4+ T cells from blood. These receptors were collected from a young woman in good health.

The V gene is TRBV11-2, the J gene TRBJ2-1, with 7 bases lining up with TRBD2. The CDR3 extends over 15 amino acids. J gave up 4 bases and V 2 bases, and 5 bases lay outside the gene matches. Germline CDR1 reads SGHAT; CDR2 reads FQNNGV. DNA for the CDR3: TGTGCCAGCAGCTTACGTGGGACTACATACAATGAGCAGTTCTTC. Its protein is CASSLRGTTYNEQFF.

This clone was seen only a few times. The rearrangement links TRBV6-6 to TRBJ2-2; 7 bases agree with TRBD2. CDR3 length equals 15 residues. Germline-derived CDR1 and CDR2 are MNHNY and SVGAGI (reference sequence). V dropped 5 bases and J dropped 3; count of bases not matched to a gene: 6. The CDR3 sequence is CASSPGTTHTGELFF. The CDR3 DNA reads TGTGCCAGCAGTCCCGGGACTACGCACACCGGGGAGCTGTTTTTT.

DNA of the CDR3: TGTGCCAGTCGAGTTGTCGCTAGCGGGAATCGCAATGAGCAGTTCTTC. Its translation: CASRVVASGNRNEQFF. This chain connects TRBV19 to TRBJ2-1; 9 positions agree with TRBD2. The germline V gene has CDR1 LNHDA and CDR2 SQIVND (reference sequence). CDR3 length: 16 residues. Losses at the gene ends were 8 bases for V and 6 bases for J; bases not matched to a gene: 14.

The V gene is TRBV14, the J gene TRBJ2-1, with 10 nucleotides matching TRBD2. The CDR3 consists of 15 residues. CDR1 and CDR2 from the germline V gene are SGHDN and FVKESK. With V trimmed by 2 bases and J by 9 bases, 7 bases remained unmatched. The CDR3 coding sequence is TGTGCCAGCAGCCAATTTGCTAGCGGGAGTCGTGAGCAGTTCTTC. It translates to CASSQFASGSREQFF.

The chain combines TRBV7-9 with TRBJ2-1, with 10 bases aligning to TRBD1. J lost 7 bases, V lost 5 bases, and 11 bases had no gene match. Germline loops: CDR1 SEHNR, CDR2 FQNEAQ (reference sequence). The CDR3 has 16 residues. The CDR3 DNA reads TGTGCCAGCAGCCGTGGAGGGACAGGGGCTCGGAATGAGCAGTTCTTC. It codes for CASSRGGTGARNEQFF. The full variable domain, its missing parts supplied by reference TRBV7-9 and TRBJ2-1, is DTGVSQNPRHKITKRGQNVTFRCDPISEHNRLYWYRQTLGQGPEFLTYFQNEAQLEKSRLLSDRFSAERPKGSFSTLEIQRTEQGDSAMYLCASSRGGTGARNEQFFGPGTRLTVL.

The rearrangement uses TRBV28 and TRBJ2-5, with unresolved D. The CDR3 contains 13 residues. The V gene lost 2 bases and the J gene lost 1 base, with 5 bases spanning the gap. CDR1 and CDR2 (germline): MDHEN, SYDVKM. The CDR3 sequence: CASSLNIQETQYF. For the CDR3, the DNA is TGTGCCAGCAGTTTAAATATCCAAGAGACCCAGTACTTC.

The CDR3 reads CASSQPPGEQFF. Here the CDR3 DNA reads TGCGCCAGCAGCCAGCCCCCTGGTGAGCAGTTCTTC. V usage is TRBV4-3 and J usage is TRBJ2-1; D unclear. V was cut by 3 bases and J by 9 bases, with 9 bases left in between. CDR3 length: 12 amino acids. Germline CDR1 and CDR2: LGHNA and YSLEER.